This T cell receptor (beta chain) was recorded in a study of blood T cell repertoires in COVID-19. Using immunoSEQ multiplex PCR, the repertoire was profiled, and TCRdb retains in-frame clones only, with some absent. The data contain over 400,000 clones, roughly 88% of them singletons. CDR3 length equals 14 residues. Germline values: CDR1 MNHNY, CDR2 SVGAGI (reference sequence). The ends were cut back, 5 bases at V and 1 base at J, with 11 bases in the middle. The TCR originated in a human donor in a cohort sampled during active COVID-19. The V and J genes are TRBV6-6 and TRBJ1-1; no clear D. Material for sequencing was peripheral blood. The CDR3 nucleotides are TGTGCCAGCAGTACTGCCAGAGGGAACACTGAAGCTTTCTTT. This codes for CASSTARGNTEAFF.